Each of the 27 T cell receptor beta chains below was sequenced from the same sample in a study of shared clonotypes between healthy human individuals. Repertoires were generated with immunoSEQ multiplex PCR, while TCRdb's copy carries only in-frame clones and drops some. The repertoire has 550,000 to 600,000 clones, around 76% of them found once; the top ten carry about 12%. The sequencing sample was made of PBMCs. The receptors here all came from a woman aged 40 to 55 in good health. Some clones in this sample may be carry-over from other donors' samples.

The gene calls are TRBV27 and TRBJ1-3, with 8 bases identical to TRBD1. V was pared by 5 bases and J by 2 bases, with 5 bases of the junction left unmatched. Germline loops: CDR1 MNHEY, CDR2 SMNVEV (reference sequence). This CDR3 has 15 residues. The CDR3 protein is CASSQGARPGNTIYF. Here the CDR3 DNA reads TGTGCCAGCAGTCAGGGGGCCAGGCCTGGAAACACCATATATTTT.

The table lists this clone with a few counts. V is TRBV5-4 and J is TRBJ2-7; D perhaps matches TRBD1 (5 bases). The ends were cut back, 0 bases at V and 5 bases at J, with 12 bases in the middle. This CDR3 has 14 amino acids. Germline lookup yields CDR1 SGHNT and CDR2 YYREEE (reference sequence). In nucleotides, the CDR3 is TGTGCCAGCAGCTTGGCGCAGGGTAGTAACGAGCAGTACTTC. It codes for CASSLAQGSNEQYF.

The chain recombines TRBV5-1 with TRBJ2-3; D possibly corresponds to TRBD2 (7 bases). This CDR3 has 15 amino acids. The ends were cut back, 3 bases at V and 3 bases at J, with 14 bases in the middle. Germline V gives CDR1 SGHRS, CDR2 YFSETQ. The CDR3 sequence is CASSSDGGQTDTQYF. The CDR3 coding sequence is TGCGCCAGCAGCTCCGACGGGGGGCAGACAGATACGCAGTATTTT.

The gene calls are TRBV6-1 and TRBJ2-7, with D unclear. CDR1 and CDR2 from the germline V gene are MNHNS and SASEGT. The V and J ends lost 2 bases and 0 bases respectively, with 5 bases between them. This CDR3 region has 13 residues. CDR3 sequence reads: CASSEQNSYEQYF. The DNA for the CDR3 is TGTGCCAGCAGTGAACAAAACTCCTACGAGCAGTACTTC.

The chain is built from TRBV18 and TRBJ2-7; 8 bases line up with TRBD2. Germline CDR1 KGHSH, CDR2 LQKENI. This CDR3 contains 14 residues. Trimming at V came to 3 bases and at J to 2 bases, leaving 3 bases not matched to a gene. This CDR3 is CASSPTGGPYEQYF. CDR3 sequence (DNA): TGTGCCAGCTCACCGACGGGAGGGCCCTACGAGCAGTACTTC.

This sequence joins TRBV5-1 and TRBJ2-5; D gene unclear. The germline V gene has CDR1 SGHRS and CDR2 YFSETQ. The V and J ends lost 0 bases and 5 bases respectively, with 5 bases between them. There are 12 residues in the CDR3. The CDR3 DNA follows: TGCGCCAGCAGCTTGGGGTTGGAGACCCAGTACTTC. Translating it yields CASSLGLETQYF.

As for this clone: A much larger clone sits a single nucleotide away, making a read error possible. The rearrangement links TRBV7-3 to TRBJ2-1; unclear D gene. The CDR3 spans 12 residues. The germline gives CDR1 SGHTA, CDR2 FQGTGA. V was cut by 2 bases and J by 6 bases, with 5 bases left in between. The CDR3 loop is CASSLGRNEQFF. DNA of the CDR3: TGTGCCAGCAGCTTAGGGCGCAATGAGCAGTTCTTC.

This clone was picked up a small number of times. V is TRBV7-9 and J is TRBJ1-1, with D maybe TRBD1 (5 bases). Trimming took 1 base from V and 3 from J, leaving 12 bases between them. The CDR3 is 15 residues long. CDR1 and CDR2 (germline): SEHNR, FQNEAQ (reference sequence). CDR3 sequence (DNA): TGTGCCAGCAGCTTAGACGGGGCTTCGTACACTGAAGCTTTCTTT. This gives the protein CASSLDGASYTEAFF.

The chain recombines TRBV30 with TRBJ2-3; D not resolved. The germline gives CDR1 GTSNPN, CDR2 SVGIG (reference sequence). This CDR3 has 14 residues. Trimming took 8 bases from V and 0 from J, leaving 15 bases between them. CDR3 loop: CARAGKTSTDTQYF. CDR3 nucleotides: TGTGCCAGGGCCGGCAAGACTAGCACAGATACGCAGTATTTT. The full variable domain, its missing parts supplied by reference TRBV30 and TRBJ2-3, is SQTIHQWPATLVQPVGSPLSLECTVEGTSNPNLYWYRQAAGRGLQLLFYSVGIGQISSEVPQNLSASRPQDRQFILSSKKLLLSDSGFYLCARAGKTSTDTQYFGPGTRLTVL.

The V gene is TRBV4-1, the J gene TRBJ2-7; tentative D call: TRBD1 (5 bases). V was shortened by 2 bases and J by 5 bases, with 13 bases between the two germline ends. The germline V gene has CDR1 MGHRA and CDR2 YSYEKL. The CDR3 covers 14 residues. The CDR3, as DNA: TGCGCCAGCAGCCAACCCCGTAGGGGCGACGAGCAGTACTTC. Translated, it gives CASSQPRRGDEQYF.

The chain couples TRBV7-5 to TRBJ1-4. TRBV7-5 is termed a pseudogene. The CDR3 sequence is 14 residues long. Here the CDR3 DNA reads TGTGTCAGAAGCCCAAATCCGGTTGGTAAAAAACTGTTTTTT. It is translated as CVRSPNPVGKKLFF.

This sequence joins TRBV5-1 and TRBJ2-1; D tentatively fits TRBD1 or TRBD2 (5 bases each). There are 16 residues in the CDR3. The germline CDR1 and CDR2 sequences are SGHRS and YFSETQ. The germline V and J ends were trimmed by 0 bases and 9 bases, with 19 bases remaining between them. CDR3 DNA sequence: TGCGCCAGCAGCTTGGCTCCATATAGGGGAGAGGTTGAGCAGTTCTTC. This sequence encodes CASSLAPYRGEVEQFF.

Only a few counts were recorded for this clone. The rearrangement links TRBV18 to TRBJ1-4; possible D gene TRBD1, 6 bases. V was pared by 6 bases and J by 5 bases, with 13 bases between. This CDR3 has 14 amino acids. Germline V lookup: CDR1 KGHSH, CDR2 LQKENI. CDR3 residues: CASSREQGNEKLFF. The CDR3 nucleotides are TGTGCCAGCTCGCGGGAACAGGGCAATGAAAAACTGTTTTTT.

This clone was detected a few times. V is TRBV6-5 and J is TRBJ2-7, with a tentative D call TRBD1 (6 bases). This CDR3 comprises 12 residues. V was pared by 5 bases and J by 3 bases, with 8 bases between. CDR1 is MNHEY and CDR2 is SVGAGI in the germline V gene. This CDR3 is CASSKQGYEQYF. Written as DNA, the CDR3 is TGTGCCAGCAGTAAACAGGGCTACGAGCAGTACTTC.

The chain has TRBV7-8 and TRBJ2-1; TRBD2 matches 11 bases. Losses at the gene ends were 5 bases for V and 7 bases for J; bases not matched to a gene: 7. CDR1 and CDR2 (germline): SGHVS, FQNEAQ. The CDR3 is 15 residues long. The CDR3 loop reads CASSLTSGGINEQFF. The CDR3, as DNA: TGTGCCAGCAGCCTAACTAGCGGGGGAATAAATGAGCAGTTCTTC.

This clone appeared once. The V and J genes are TRBV28 and TRBJ1-4; D unresolved. The V gene's germline CDR1 is MDHEN and CDR2 SYDVKM. This CDR3 region has 14 residues. Trimming took off 6 bases at V and 0 bases at J, with 8 bases between the two ends. CDR3 loop: CASRPPATNEKLFF. CDR3 DNA sequence: TGTGCCAGCAGGCCTCCTGCAACTAATGAAAAACTGTTTTTT.

In its sample, this clone was seen many times. The chain has TRBV27 and TRBJ1-5, with 9 positions matching TRBD1. The CDR3 has 14 residues. The V gene end was trimmed by 8 bases and the J gene end by 1 base; junction bases not matched to a gene: 3. CDR1 and CDR2 from the germline V gene are MNHEY and SMNVEV (reference sequence). CDR3 DNA sequence: TGTGCCAGCCGAGGGACAGGGAGCAATCAGCCCCAGCATTTT. It codes for CASRGTGSNQPQHF.

Note on this clone: One junction end disagrees with the germline gene, perhaps due to a read error. The chain employs TRBV6-1 and TRBJ1-2; weak D call: TRBD1 (6 bases). The CDR3 contains 14 residues. Germline V CDR1 and CDR2: MNHNS, SASEGT. The CDR3 is CAISESNRASGYTF. In nucleotides, the CDR3 is TGTGCCATCAGTGAGTCGAACAGGGCAAGTGGCTACACCTTC.

In this sample, this clone turned up once. This chain links TRBV7-9 with TRBJ2-7, with a weak D call TRBD2 (6 bases). V was shortened by 0 bases and J by 3 bases, with 12 bases between the two germline ends. The CDR3 has 15 amino acids. Germline assignment: CDR1 SEHNR and CDR2 FQNEAQ (reference sequence). The CDR3 bases are TGTGCCAGCAGCTTAGCGTGGGGGGAGAACTACGAGCAGTACTTC. Translation: CASSLAWGENYEQYF.

V is TRBV10-1 and J is TRBJ2-1; the D is unclear. V was pared by 0 bases and J by 8 bases, with 17 bases between. Germline V gene sequence: CDR1 WNHNN, CDR2 SYGVQD (reference sequence). The CDR3 loop spans 16 amino acids. The CDR3 reads CASSESLPPGRDEQFF. CDR3 sequence (DNA): TGCGCCAGCAGTGAGTCCTTGCCCCCCGGGCGCGATGAGCAGTTCTTC.

The gene calls are TRBV30 and TRBJ2-3, with D tentatively TRBD1 (5 bases). Trimming pared 4 bases from V and 4 bases from J, leaving 15 bases between. Germline V gives CDR1 GTSNPN, CDR2 SVGIG (reference sequence). CDR3 size: 14 residues. The DNA of the CDR3 is TGTGCCTGGACTTCGGCAGGGTCTGCAGATACGCAGTATTTT. This gives the protein CAWTSAGSADTQYF.

V usage is TRBV7-8 and J usage is TRBJ2-6; 9 nucleotides match TRBD1. With V trimmed by 5 bases and J by 1 base, 3 bases remained unmatched. Looked up from germline, CDR1 is SGHVS and CDR2 is FQNEAQ. The CDR3 runs to 16 residues. The CDR3 reads CASSEGQGSGANVLTF. The CDR3 coding sequence is TGTGCCAGCAGCGAGGGACAGGGTTCTGGGGCCAACGTCCTGACTTTC. Full variable domain (missing parts from reference TRBV7-8 and TRBJ2-6): GAGVSQSPRYKVAKRGQDVALRCDPISGHVSLFWYQQALGQGPEFLTYFQNEAQLDKSGLPSDRFFAERPEGSVSTLKIQRTQQEDSAVYLCASSEGQGSGANVLTFGAGSRLTVL.

The rearrangement links TRBV28 to TRBJ2-1, with 9 positions matching TRBD1. CDR3 size: 14 residues. With 2 bases clipped from V and 9 bases from J, the junction kept 5 bases outside the gene matches. Germline V gene lookup returns CDR1 MDHEN and CDR2 SYDVKM. The CDR3, as DNA: TGTGCCAGCAGTTTAATACAGGGGGCTGTTGAGCAGTTCTTC. Translating gives CASSLIQGAVEQFF.

This clone was detected a few times. The gene calls are TRBV7-8 and TRBJ2-7; a weak D match, TRBD2 (6 bases). The germline CDR1 and CDR2 sequences are SGHVS and FQNEAQ. The CDR3 spans 14 residues. The V and J ends lost 2 bases and 0 bases respectively, with 8 bases between them. The CDR3 DNA reads TGTGCCAGCAGCTTAAGGACTACCTCCTACGAGCAGTACTTC. Protein: CASSLRTTSYEQYF. The full variable domain, in which reference TRBV7-8 and TRBJ2-7 provide the parts outside the CDR3, is GAGVSQSPRYKVAKRGQDVALRCDPISGHVSLFWYQQALGQGPEFLTYFQNEAQLDKSGLPSDRFFAERPEGSVSTLKIQRTQQEDSAVYLCASSLRTTSYEQYFGPGTRLTVT.

The chain links TRBV27 to TRBJ1-4; 7 nucleotides line up with TRBD1. The V gene's germline CDR1 is MNHEY and CDR2 SMNVEV (reference sequence). After removal of 5 bases from V and 8 bases from J, the junction contained 17 bases not matched to a gene. The CDR3 totals 17 residues. CDR3 DNA: TGTGCCAGCAGTCAACGAAGACAGGGAACCGTGGGGGAAAAACTGTTTTTT. Its protein is CASSQRRQGTVGEKLFF.

In this sample, this clone turned up a few times. V gene TRBV7-9 combines with J gene TRBJ2-7, with a possible D match to TRBD1 (6 bases). The CDR3 spans 16 residues. Germline V gene lookup returns CDR1 SEHNR and CDR2 FQNEAQ (reference sequence). Between the trimmed V and J ends, which lost 3 bases and 4 bases, there was a span of 19 bases. The CDR3 protein is CASSFRTEGIGYEQYF. In DNA, the CDR3 is TGTGCCAGCAGCTTCCGGACAGAAGGTATCGGGTACGAGCAGTACTTC.

This clone was recorded many times. This chain links TRBV10-3 with TRBJ1-2, with 7 positions matching TRBD1. CDR1 and CDR2 (germline): ENHRY, SYGVKD. This CDR3 spans 12 amino acids. The V and J ends lost 11 bases and 8 bases, in that order; junction bases with no gene match: 11. As DNA, the CDR3 is TGTGCCTCGTCGAGACAGGGTCGGGGCTACACCTTC. The encoded protein is CASSRQGRGYTF.